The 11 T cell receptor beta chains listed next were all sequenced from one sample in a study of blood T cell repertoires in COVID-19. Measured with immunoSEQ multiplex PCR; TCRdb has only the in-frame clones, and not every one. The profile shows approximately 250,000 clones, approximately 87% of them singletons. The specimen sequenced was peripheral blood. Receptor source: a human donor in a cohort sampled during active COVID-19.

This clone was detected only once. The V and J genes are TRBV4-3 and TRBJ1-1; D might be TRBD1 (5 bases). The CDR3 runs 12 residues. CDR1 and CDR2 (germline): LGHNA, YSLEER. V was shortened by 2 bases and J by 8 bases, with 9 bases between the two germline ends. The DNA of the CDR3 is TGCGCCAGCAGCCAAAGTCGGGGGGAAGCTTTCTTT. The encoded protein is CASSQSRGEAFF.

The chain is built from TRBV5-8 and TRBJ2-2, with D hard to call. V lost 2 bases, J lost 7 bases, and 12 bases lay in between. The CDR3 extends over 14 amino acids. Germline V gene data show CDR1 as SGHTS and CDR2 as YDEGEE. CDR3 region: CASSFPPQIGELFF. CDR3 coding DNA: TGTGCCAGCAGCTTCCCCCCACAGATCGGGGAGCTGTTTTTT.

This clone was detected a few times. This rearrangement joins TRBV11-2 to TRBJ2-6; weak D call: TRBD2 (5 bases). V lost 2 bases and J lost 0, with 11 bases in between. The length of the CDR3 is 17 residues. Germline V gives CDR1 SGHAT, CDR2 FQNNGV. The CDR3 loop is CASSLRGLGSGANVLTF. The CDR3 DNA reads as TGTGCCAGCAGCTTACGAGGGTTAGGCTCTGGGGCCAACGTCCTGACTTTC.

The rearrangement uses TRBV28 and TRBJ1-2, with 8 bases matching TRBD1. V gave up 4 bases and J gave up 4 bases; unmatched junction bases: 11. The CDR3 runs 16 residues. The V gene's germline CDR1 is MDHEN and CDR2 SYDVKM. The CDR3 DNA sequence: TGTGCCAGCAGTTCGCGAGGACAGGGCGATCTCTATGGCTACACCTTC. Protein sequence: CASSSRGQGDLYGYTF.

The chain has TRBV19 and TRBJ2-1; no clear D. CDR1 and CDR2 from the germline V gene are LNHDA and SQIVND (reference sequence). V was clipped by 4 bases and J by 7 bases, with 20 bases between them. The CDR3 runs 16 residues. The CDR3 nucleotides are TGTGCCAGTAGTAAGCTCGTAGACACCATCAGGAATGAGCAGTTCTTC. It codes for CASSKLVDTIRNEQFF.

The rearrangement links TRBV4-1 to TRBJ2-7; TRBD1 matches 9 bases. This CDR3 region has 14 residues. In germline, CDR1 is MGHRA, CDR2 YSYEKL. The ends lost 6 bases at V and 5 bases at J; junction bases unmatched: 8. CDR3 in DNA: TGCGCCAGCAGTCAATACAGGGGGCAGGACGAGCAGTACTTC. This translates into CASSQYRGQDEQYF.

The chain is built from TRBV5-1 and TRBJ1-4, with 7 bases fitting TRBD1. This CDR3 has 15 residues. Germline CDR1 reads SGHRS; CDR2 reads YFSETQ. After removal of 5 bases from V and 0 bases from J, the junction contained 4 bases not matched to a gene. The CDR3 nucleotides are TGCGCCAGCAGGTTAACAGGGGCAACTAATGAAAAACTGTTTTTT. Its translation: CASRLTGATNEKLFF.

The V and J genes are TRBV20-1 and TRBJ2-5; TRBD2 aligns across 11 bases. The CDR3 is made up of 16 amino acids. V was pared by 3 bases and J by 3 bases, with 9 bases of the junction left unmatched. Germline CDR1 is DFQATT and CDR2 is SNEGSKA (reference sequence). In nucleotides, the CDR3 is TGCAGTGCTAGTCCACTAGCGGGAGTGCCGAAAGAGACCCAGTACTTC. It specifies CSASPLAGVPKETQYF.

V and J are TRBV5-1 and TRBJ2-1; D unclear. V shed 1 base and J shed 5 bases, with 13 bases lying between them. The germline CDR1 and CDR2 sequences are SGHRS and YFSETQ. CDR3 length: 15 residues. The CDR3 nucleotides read TGCGCCAGCAGCTTGCCGCCACAGCCGGACAATGAGCAGTTCTTC. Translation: CASSLPPQPDNEQFF.

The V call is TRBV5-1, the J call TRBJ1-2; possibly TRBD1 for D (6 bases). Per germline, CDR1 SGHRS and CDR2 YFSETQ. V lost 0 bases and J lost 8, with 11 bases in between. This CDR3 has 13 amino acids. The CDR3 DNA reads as TGCGCCAGCAGCTTGGACAGGGTCGACGGCTACACCTTC. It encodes CASSLDRVDGYTF.

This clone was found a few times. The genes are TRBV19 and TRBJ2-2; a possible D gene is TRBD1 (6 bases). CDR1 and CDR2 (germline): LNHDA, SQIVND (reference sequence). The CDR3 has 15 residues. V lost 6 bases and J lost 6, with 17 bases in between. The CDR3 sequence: CASRWGRGPAGELFF. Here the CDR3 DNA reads TGTGCCAGTAGGTGGGGCAGGGGCCCAGCCGGGGAGCTGTTTTTT.